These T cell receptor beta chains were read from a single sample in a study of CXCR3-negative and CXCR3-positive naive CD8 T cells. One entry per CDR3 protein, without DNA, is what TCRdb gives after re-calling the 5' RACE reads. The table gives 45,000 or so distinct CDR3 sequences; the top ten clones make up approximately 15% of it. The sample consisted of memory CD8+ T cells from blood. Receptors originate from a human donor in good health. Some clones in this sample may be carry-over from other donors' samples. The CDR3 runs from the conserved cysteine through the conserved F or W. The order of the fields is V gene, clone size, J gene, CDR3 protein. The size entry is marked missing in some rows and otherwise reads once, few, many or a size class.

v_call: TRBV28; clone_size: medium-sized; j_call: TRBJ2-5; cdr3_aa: CASSFYSELAGSGTQYF
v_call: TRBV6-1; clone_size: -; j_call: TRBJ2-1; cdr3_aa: CASTRGQQIMNEQFF
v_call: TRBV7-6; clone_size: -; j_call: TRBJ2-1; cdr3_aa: CASSLDSDGYRNEQFF
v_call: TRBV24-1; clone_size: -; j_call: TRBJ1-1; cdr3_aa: CATSDLQGPPLRYTEAFF
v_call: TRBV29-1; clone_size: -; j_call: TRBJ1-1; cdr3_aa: CSVVQGAIEAFF
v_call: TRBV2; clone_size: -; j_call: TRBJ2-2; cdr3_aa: CAIPTSGGADNTGELFF
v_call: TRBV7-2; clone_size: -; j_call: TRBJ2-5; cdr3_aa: CASSLKWDGQETQYF
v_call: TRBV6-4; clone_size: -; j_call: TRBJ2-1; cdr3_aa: CASSDSNQASGGNEQFF
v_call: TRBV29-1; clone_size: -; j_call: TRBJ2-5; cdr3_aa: CSVEDMYQETQYF
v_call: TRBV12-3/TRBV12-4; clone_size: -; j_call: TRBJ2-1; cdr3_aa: CASSFWQSNEQFF
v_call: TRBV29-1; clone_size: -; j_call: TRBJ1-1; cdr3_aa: CSVARGRGTEAFF
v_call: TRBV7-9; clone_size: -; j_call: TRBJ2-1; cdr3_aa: CASSNHVKKQGYEQFF
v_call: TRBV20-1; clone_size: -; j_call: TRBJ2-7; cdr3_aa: CSASPPGVDHEQYF
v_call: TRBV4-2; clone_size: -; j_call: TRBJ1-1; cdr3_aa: CASSHGAEAFF
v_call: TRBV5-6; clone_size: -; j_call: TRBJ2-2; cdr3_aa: CASSLAGVWLENTGELFF
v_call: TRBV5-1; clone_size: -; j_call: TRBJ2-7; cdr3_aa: CASSLSGPDEQYF
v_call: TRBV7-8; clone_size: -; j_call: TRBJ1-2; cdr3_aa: CASSLAPLTDIYGYTF
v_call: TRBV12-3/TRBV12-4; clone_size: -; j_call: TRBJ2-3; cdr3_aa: CASSPLIAPSTDTQYF
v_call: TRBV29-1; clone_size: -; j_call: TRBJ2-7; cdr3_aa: CSVVGFLAGGQYEQYF
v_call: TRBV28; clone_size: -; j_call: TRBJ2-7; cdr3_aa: CASSLGWAGGYRDSASF
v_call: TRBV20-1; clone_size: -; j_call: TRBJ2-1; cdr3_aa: CSARDLYSSGRNYNEQFF
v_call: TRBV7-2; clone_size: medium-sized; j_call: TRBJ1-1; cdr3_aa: CASSLGYTEAFF
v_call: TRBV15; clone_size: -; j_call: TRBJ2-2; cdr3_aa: CATSRDRDRNTGELFF
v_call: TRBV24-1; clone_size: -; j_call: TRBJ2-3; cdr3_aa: CATSERTSRRTSDTQYF
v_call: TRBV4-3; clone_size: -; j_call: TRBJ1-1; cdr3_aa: CASSQAGVGTEAFF
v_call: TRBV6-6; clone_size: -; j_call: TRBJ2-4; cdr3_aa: CASSAPGAGGKNIQYF
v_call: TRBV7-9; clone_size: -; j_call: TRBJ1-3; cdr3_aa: CASSKGAGDYSGNTIYF
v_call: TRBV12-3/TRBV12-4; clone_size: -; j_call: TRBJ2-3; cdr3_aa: CASSSDGFGDTQYF
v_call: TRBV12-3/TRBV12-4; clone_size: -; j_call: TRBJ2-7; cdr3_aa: CASKRDTYEQYF
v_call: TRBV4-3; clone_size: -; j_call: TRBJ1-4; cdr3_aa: CASSPTADRGAEKLFF
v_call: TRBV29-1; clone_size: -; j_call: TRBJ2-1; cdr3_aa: CSVEGLGADEQFF
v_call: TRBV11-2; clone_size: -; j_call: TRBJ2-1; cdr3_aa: CASSFLKAGRDNEQFF
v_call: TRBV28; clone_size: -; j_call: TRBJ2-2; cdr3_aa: CASSFRRGITGELFF
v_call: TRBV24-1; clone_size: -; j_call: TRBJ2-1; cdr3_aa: CATSGQTYNEQFF
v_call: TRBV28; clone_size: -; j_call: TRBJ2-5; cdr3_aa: CASSLSETQYF
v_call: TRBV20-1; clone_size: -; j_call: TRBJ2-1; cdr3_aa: CSAMTIAGGTYNEQFF
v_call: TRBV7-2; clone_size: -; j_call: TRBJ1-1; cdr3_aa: CASSQGASTEAFF
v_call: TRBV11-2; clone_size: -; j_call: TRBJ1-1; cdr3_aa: CASSLGTSNTEAFF
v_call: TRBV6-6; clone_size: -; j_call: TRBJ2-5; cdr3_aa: CASSYSISLAGEETQYF